This T cell receptor beta chain was retrieved from a study of regulatory T cells in long-lasting Graves disease. In building TCR beta libraries, iRepertoire HTBI primers were used together with Arm-PCR of CDR3 regions. TCRdb passed the multiplex PCR reads through MiXCR, listing each CDR3 protein once. The sample has 530,000 or so distinct CDR3 sequences, approximately 16% seen once; the top ten hold more than 10%. This clonotype was seen repeatedly, ten times or more. This sample's time point: newly diagnosed GD, antithyroid drugs for less than 3 months. From PBMCs, RNA was extracted and then used to make the TCR library. From an endocrinology department in Xi'an, China, came the patients. These same data were also listed under a study on T cells in Graves' hyperthyroidism and ophthalmopathy.

The receptor's source is a man aged 18 to 29 with Graves disease. The material sequenced was peripheral blood mononuclear cells (PBMCs), taken at new diagnosis, from a patient treated with antithyroid drugs.

The CDR3 loop reads CASSLLGPLGTDTQYF. CDR3 in DNA: TGCGCCAGCAGCTTGCTCGGCCCTCTTGGCACAGATACGCAGTATTTT. V is TRBV5-1 and J is TRBJ2-3; D uncertain. The length of the CDR3 is 16 residues. From germline, CDR1 is SGHRS and CDR2 YFSETQ. The germline V and J ends were trimmed by 1 base and 1 base, with 13 bases remaining between them. The variable domain in full, with the rest retrieved from reference TRBV5-1 and TRBJ2-3, is KAGVTQTPRYLIKTRGQQVTLSCSPISGHRSVSWYQQTPGQGLQFLFEYFSETQRNKGNFPGRFSGRQFSNSRSEMNVSTLELGDSALYLCASSLLGPLGTDTQYFGPGTRLTVL.